This note documents a single T cell receptor (beta chain) sequence. Its target is not known. This sample was taken from a study of shared clonotypes between healthy human individuals. General study points: The sole specimen, blood, was sampled, and tissue repertoires likely differ.

Germline assignment: CDR1 SGHTA and CDR2 FQGNSA. The CDR3 sequence is 12 residues long. V lost 0 bases and J 6 bases, leaving 5 bases between the germline ends. Here immunoSEQ multiplex PCR was the method, and the copy in TCRdb shows in-frame clones only, minus some. The sample has fewer than 650,000 clones, around three quarters seen once; the top ten hold 12%. The sequence was collected from a woman aged 40 to 49 in good health. Some clones in this sample may be carry-over from other donors' samples. The gene calls are TRBV7-2 and TRBJ2-5, with unresolved D. The specimen sequenced was PBMCs. The CDR3 loop is CASSLAEQTQYF. The CDR3 DNA sequence: TGTGCCAGCAGCTTAGCGGAGCAGACCCAGTACTTC.